The 8 T cell receptor beta chains listed next were all sequenced from one sample in a study of CD4 T cells in relation to SARS-CoV-2 and coronaviruses. Unexposed donor CD4+ T cells date from 2011-2018, before the COVID-19 pandemic. The table came from immunoSEQ multiplex PCR; TCRdb's copy has only in-frame clones and leaves some out. The sample yields about 68,000 clones, 85% to 95% seen once. The sequenced sample consisted of naive CD4+ T cells from PBMCs. Subset defined: naive CD4+ T cells isolated by negative enrichment. The receptor set was obtained from a human donor in good health.

The genes are TRBV11-2 and TRBJ1-2, with D perhaps TRBD1 (6 bases). Germline values: CDR1 SGHAT, CDR2 FQNNGV. V was clipped by 5 bases and J by 0 bases, with 16 bases between them. CDR3 length: 16 residues. The chain's CDR3 is CASSQAGGRPNYGYTF. The DNA of the CDR3 is TGTGCCAGCAGCCAAGCGGGGGGCAGGCCTAACTATGGCTACACCTTC.

V usage is TRBV7-2 and J usage is TRBJ2-2; possible D gene TRBD2, 5 bases. The germline CDR1 and CDR2 sequences are SGHTA and FQGNSA. Trimming pared 4 bases from V and 5 bases from J, leaving 20 bases between. This CDR3 has 17 amino acids. The CDR3 coding sequence is TGTGCCAGCAGCTCCGGCGGACTGCCTTCGAGTACCGGGGAGCTGTTTTTT. This codes for CASSSGGLPSSTGELFF.

In this sample, this clone turned up once. The rearrangement uses TRBV7-2 and TRBJ1-6, with 10 bases identical to TRBD1. After removal of 1 base from V and 10 bases from J, the junction contained 7 bases not matched to a gene. The length of the CDR3 is 16 residues. Germline CDR1 and CDR2: SGHTA and FQGNSA. In DNA form, the CDR3 reads TGTGCCAGCAGCTTAGGGAGACAGGGGGCGAGCTCACCCCTCCACTTT. It codes for CASSLGRQGASSPLHF.

This chain uses TRBV27 with TRBJ1-4; possible D gene TRBD1, 6 bases. The CDR3 spans 14 residues. Germline-derived CDR1 and CDR2 are MNHEY and SMNVEV (reference sequence). V was clipped by 7 bases and J by 5 bases, with 14 bases between them. CDR3 sequence (DNA): TGTGCCAGCAAGTTTACCAGGGGAAATGAAAAACTGTTTTTT. Translating it yields CASKFTRGNEKLFF.

J is TRBJ1-2 and V is TRBV3-1 (or the pseudogene TRBV3-2), with TRBD1 as a possible D gene (5 bases). CDR3 size: 12 residues. V dropped 0 bases and J dropped 8 bases, with 7 bases sitting between them. Looked up from germline, CDR1 is LGHDT and CDR2 is YNNKEL (reference sequence). CDR3 in DNA: TGTGCCAGCAGCCAAGATAGGGACGGCTACACCTTC. Amino acid sequence: CASSQDRDGYTF.

The chain couples TRBV29-1 to TRBJ1-1; 7 bases match TRBD1. Losses at the gene ends were 5 bases for V and 5 bases for J; bases not matched to a gene: 8. The germline V gene encodes CDR1 SQVTM and CDR2 ANQGSEA. The CDR3 is made up of 13 amino acids. CDR3 sequence (DNA): TGCAGCGTTCAGGGGGGCTTGCGAACTGAAGCTTTCTTT. Its protein product is CSVQGGLRTEAFF.

The rearrangement joins TRBV7-7 to TRBJ2-2; D not resolved. V lost 5 bases and J 8 bases, leaving 9 bases between the germline ends. This CDR3 is 12 amino acids long. Germline CDR1 reads SSHAT; CDR2 reads FNYEAQ (reference sequence). CDR3 nucleotides: TGTGCCAGCAGCCCGGGCAATGGGGAGCTGTTTTTT. As protein: CASSPGNGELFF.

This chain links TRBV6-4 with TRBJ1-3, with D possibly matching TRBD1 (5 bases). The CDR3 loop spans 20 amino acids. The germline gives CDR1 MRHNA, CDR2 SNTAGT. V lost 2 bases to trimming and J lost 7 bases, with 30 bases between them. DNA for the CDR3: TGTGCCAGCAGTGACGCCGACGTCCACCCGGGACGGCCCTTAGGTAACACCATATATTTT. Translation gives CASSDADVHPGRPLGNTIYF.